This TCR beta chain was obtained from a study of CXCR3-negative and CXCR3-positive naive CD8 T cells. As for the study in general: Every library held about 1.5 +/- 0.3 million TRB reads, and the total came to some 130 million.

5' RACE that incorporated UMI labels was used to prepare the TRB cDNA libraries. With the 5' RACE reads reprocessed, TCRdb shows one record per CDR3 protein and no DNA. The sample includes 100,000 or so distinct CDR3 sequences. Turning to this clonotype: What it recognizes is unknown.

The length of the CDR3 is 15 residues. Germline V gene sequence: CDR1 SQVTM, CDR2 ANQGSEA. Whole-study results and caveats: The study inferred TCR strength from TRB CDR3 properties and found comparable surface CD5 between naive subsets. Greater hydrophobicity was found in TRB CDR3s of CXCR3-positive naive cells than of CXCR3-negative naive cells.

The V and J genes are TRBV29-1 and TRBJ1-2; TCRdb selects TRBD1, and the lack of DNA leaves this call unchecked. This sequence was found in a human donor in good health. Some clones in this sample may be carry-over from other donors' samples. Sequencing was performed on naive CXCR3+ CD8+ T cells from blood. The subset was: CD45RO-CCR7+CD27+CD95- naive CD8+ T cells expressing CXCR3 (TNR3+). CDR3 sequence: CSAPGQGQDHYGYTF. Complete variable domain (other parts from reference TRBV29-1 and TRBJ1-2): SAVISQKPSRDICQRGTSLTIQCQVDSQVTMMFWYRQQPGQSLTLIATANQGSEATYESGFVIDKFPISRPNLTFSTLTVSNMSPEDSSIYLCSAPGQGQDHYGYTFGSGTRLTVV.